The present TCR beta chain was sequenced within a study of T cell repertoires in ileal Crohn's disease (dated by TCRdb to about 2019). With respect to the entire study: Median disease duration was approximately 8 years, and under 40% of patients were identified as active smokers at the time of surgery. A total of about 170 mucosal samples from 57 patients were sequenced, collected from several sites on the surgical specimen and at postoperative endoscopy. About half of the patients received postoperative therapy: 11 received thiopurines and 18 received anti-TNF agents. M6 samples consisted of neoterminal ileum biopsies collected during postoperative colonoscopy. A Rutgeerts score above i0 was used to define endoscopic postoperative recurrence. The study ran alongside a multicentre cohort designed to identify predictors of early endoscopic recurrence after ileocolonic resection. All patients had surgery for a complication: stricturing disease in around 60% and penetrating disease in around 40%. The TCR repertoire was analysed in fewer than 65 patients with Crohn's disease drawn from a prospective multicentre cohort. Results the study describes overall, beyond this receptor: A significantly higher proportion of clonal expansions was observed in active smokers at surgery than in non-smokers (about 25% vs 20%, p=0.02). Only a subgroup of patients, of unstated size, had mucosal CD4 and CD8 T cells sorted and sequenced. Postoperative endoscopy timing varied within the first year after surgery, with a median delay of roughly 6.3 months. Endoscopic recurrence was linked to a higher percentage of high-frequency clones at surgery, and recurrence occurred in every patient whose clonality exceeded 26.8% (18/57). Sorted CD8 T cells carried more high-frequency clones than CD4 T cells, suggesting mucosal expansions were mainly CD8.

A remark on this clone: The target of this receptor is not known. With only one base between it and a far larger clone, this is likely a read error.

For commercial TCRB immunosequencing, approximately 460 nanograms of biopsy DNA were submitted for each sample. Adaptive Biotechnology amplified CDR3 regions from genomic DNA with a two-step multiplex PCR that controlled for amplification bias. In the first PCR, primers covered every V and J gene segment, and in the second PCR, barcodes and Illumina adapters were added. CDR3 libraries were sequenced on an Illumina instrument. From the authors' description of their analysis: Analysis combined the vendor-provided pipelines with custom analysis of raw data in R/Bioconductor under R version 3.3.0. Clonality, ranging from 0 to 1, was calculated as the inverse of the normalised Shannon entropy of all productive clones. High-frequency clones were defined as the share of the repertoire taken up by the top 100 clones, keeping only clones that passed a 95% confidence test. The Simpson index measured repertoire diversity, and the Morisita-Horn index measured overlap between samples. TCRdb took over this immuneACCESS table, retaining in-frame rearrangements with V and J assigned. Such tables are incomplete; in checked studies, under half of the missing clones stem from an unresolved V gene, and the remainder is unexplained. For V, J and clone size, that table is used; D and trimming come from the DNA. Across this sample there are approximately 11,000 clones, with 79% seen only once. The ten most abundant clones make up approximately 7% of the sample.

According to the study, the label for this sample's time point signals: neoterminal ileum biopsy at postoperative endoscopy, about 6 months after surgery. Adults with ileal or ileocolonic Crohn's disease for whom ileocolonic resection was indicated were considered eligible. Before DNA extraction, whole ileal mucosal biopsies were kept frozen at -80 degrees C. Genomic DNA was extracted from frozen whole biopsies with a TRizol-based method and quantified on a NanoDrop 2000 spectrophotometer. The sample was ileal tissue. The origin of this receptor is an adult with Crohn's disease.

The CDR3 protein: CASSGLASYNEQFF. The sequenced DNA: TGTGCCAGCAGTGGACTAGCCTCCTACAATGAGCAGTTCTTC. Here the chain combines TRBV10-3 and TRBJ2-1; 8 bases in the junction line up with TRBD2. The CDR3 spans 14 residues, from the cysteine through the phenylalanine. This entry keeps only the CDR3 DNA: 42 bases, framed from base 1. The germline V gene provides CDR1 ENHRY and CDR2 SYGVKD.